Described below is a single T cell receptor beta chain sequence and its context. CDR3 length equals 16 residues. V was pared by 8 bases and J by 2 bases, with 22 bases between. CDR1 SNHLY and CDR2 FYNNEI come from the germline V gene. This sample stems from a study of blood T cell repertoires in COVID-19. Study overall: Samples came from the United States, Italy and Spain, spanning acute and convalescent COVID-19.

TCRdb's copy holds only in-frame clones and misses some; the assay was immunoSEQ multiplex PCR. The sample records fewer than 200,000 clones, 81% being singletons. The sequencing sample was made of peripheral blood. The source is a woman between 40 and 50 years old with COVID-19, enrolled during active disease. The rearrangement uses TRBV2 and TRBJ2-7; D possibly corresponds to TRBD1 (6 bases). CDR3 DNA: TGTGCCAGCGCTTTTCAATTACAGGGATACACCTACGAGCAGTACTTC. This sequence encodes CASAFQLQGYTYEQYF.